One sample yielded the 18 T cell receptor beta chains listed below, sequenced in a study of blood T cell repertoires in COVID-19. This table comes from immunoSEQ multiplex PCR, and its TCRdb copy is limited to in-frame clones, with some not included. In the table there are fewer than 500,000 clones, roughly 87% of which are singletons. Material: PBMCs or T cells enriched from blood (not recorded which). All receptors come from a woman in her late teens or twenties who had recovered from COVID-19.

J is TRBJ2-5 and V is TRBV2; 8 positions agree with TRBD2. Germline-derived CDR1 and CDR2 are SNHLY and FYNNEI. The V gene end was trimmed by 10 bases and the J gene end by 4 bases; junction bases not matched to a gene: 20. The CDR3 length is 17 residues. The CDR3 region has the DNA TGTGCCACCCAACGATCGGGAGCGGGGGCCGGGGTAGAGACCCAGTACTTC. Translating it yields CATQRSGAGAGVETQYF.

About this clone: The germline gene is not matched at one end of the junction; a read error may be the cause. J is TRBJ1-4 and V is TRBV7-7, with unresolved D. This CDR3 region has 15 residues. The germline V gene encodes CDR1 SSHAT and CDR2 FNYEAQ (reference sequence). CDR3 DNA sequence: TGTGCTAGCAGCTTAGAGGCCGACTATAATGAAAAACTGTTTTTT. It specifies CASSLEADYNEKLFF.

The rearrangement links TRBV4-1 to TRBJ1-5, with D perhaps TRBD1 (5 bases). CDR1 is MGHRA and CDR2 is YSYEKL in the germline V gene. CDR3 length: 14 residues. V was trimmed by 1 base and J by 3 bases, leaving 7 bases between them. The CDR3 here is CASSQVTANQPQHF. CDR3 nucleotides: TGCGCCAGCAGCCAAGTGACAGCCAATCAGCCCCAGCATTTT.

This chain uses TRBV12-5 with TRBJ2-5, with 8 positions matching TRBD1. Germline V gene sequence: CDR1 LGHNT, CDR2 FRNRAP. V shed 6 bases and J 5 bases; nucleotides not matched to a gene: 14. The CDR3 runs 16 residues. The CDR3 sequence: CASGQDRAVSWETQYF. DNA of the CDR3: TGTGCTAGTGGACAGGACAGGGCTGTTTCCTGGGAGACCCAGTACTTC.

The V and J genes are TRBV2 and TRBJ1-5; TRBD1 matches 9 bases. Per germline, CDR1 SNHLY and CDR2 FYNNEI. CDR3 size: 14 residues. V was clipped by 7 bases and J by 4 bases; unmatched bases: 5. The DNA for the CDR3 is TGTGCCAGCACTCTTGGACAGGGGAATCAGCCCCAGCATTTT. This sequence encodes CASTLGQGNQPQHF.

The chain has TRBV3-1 (or the pseudogene TRBV3-2) and TRBJ2-1; 10 nucleotides align to TRBD2. Unmatched junction bases numbered 12, after V lost 0 bases and J lost 7 bases. The germline V gene has CDR1 LGHDT and CDR2 YNNKEL (reference sequence). The CDR3 totals 18 residues. The CDR3 loop reads CASSQDGASGGPVNEQFF. The DNA of the CDR3 is TGTGCCAGCAGCCAAGATGGGGCTAGCGGGGGCCCGGTAAATGAGCAGTTCTTC.

The chain carries TRBV12-3 or TRBV12-4 and TRBJ2-2; D uncertain. The CDR3 sequence is 13 residues long. V dropped 5 bases and J dropped 0 bases, with 4 bases sitting between them. In nucleotides, the CDR3 is TGTGCCAGCAGTAGCTCGAACACCGGGGAGCTGTTTTTT. Translated, it gives CASSSSNTGELFF.

This clone was seen just once. The gene calls are TRBV7-2 and TRBJ1-6; D is ambiguous. V lost 5 bases to trimming and J lost 7 bases, with 12 bases between them. From germline, CDR1 is SGHTA and CDR2 FQGNSA. The CDR3 runs 14 residues. The CDR3 DNA is TGTGCCAGCAGCCCCGTGGGCTGGAATTCACCCCTCCACTTT. It specifies CASSPVGWNSPLHF.

This clone appeared a single time. This chain links TRBV5-1 with TRBJ1-4; tentative D call: TRBD1 (5 bases). Trimming took off 3 bases at V and 6 bases at J, with 15 bases between the two ends. Germline V CDR1 and CDR2: SGHRS, YFSETQ. The CDR3 is 15 residues long. CDR3 in DNA: TGCGCCAGCAGCTCCTTACCGGACAATTATGAAAAACTGTTTTTT. It yields the protein CASSSLPDNYEKLFF.

V usage is TRBV9 and J usage is TRBJ1-2; D is possibly TRBD1 (6 bases). V lost 0 bases and J lost 4, with 10 bases in between. There are 14 residues in the CDR3. Germline CDR1 is SGDLS and CDR2 is YYNGEE. In DNA form, the CDR3 reads TGTGCCAGCAGCGTAGGGGGGACACCCTATGGCTACACCTTC. Translation gives CASSVGGTPYGYTF.

This clone was seen a handful of times. The chain uses TRBV6-5 and TRBJ1-3, with 8 bases fitting TRBD1. The germline V gene encodes CDR1 MNHEY and CDR2 SVGAGI. The CDR3 runs 14 residues. J gave up 2 bases and V 6 bases, and 3 bases lay outside the gene matches. The CDR3 region is CASRVRGPGNTIYF. For the CDR3, the DNA is TGTGCCAGCAGGGTCAGGGGGCCTGGAAACACCATATATTTT.

This clone was seen only a few times. The J gene is TRBJ2-7, the V gene TRBV5-4, with 8 nucleotides matching TRBD1. The CDR3 is 16 residues long. From germline, CDR1 is SGHNT and CDR2 YYREEE (reference sequence). Losses at the gene ends were 4 bases for V and 0 bases for J; bases not matched to a gene: 9. In nucleotides, the CDR3 is TGTGCCAGCAGCCCCCGTGGGACAGGAATCTCCTACGAGCAGTACTTC. Amino acid sequence: CASSPRGTGISYEQYF. Looking up the rest from reference TRBV5-4 and TRBJ2-7 gives the full variable domain: ETGVTQSPTHLIKTRGQQVTLRCSSQSGHNTVSWYQQALGQGPQFIFQYYREEENGRGNFPPRFSGLQFPNYSSELNVNALELDDSALYLCASSPRGTGISYEQYFGPGTRLTVT.

This clone was seen only once. DNA of the CDR3: TGTGCCAGCAGTGAAGCGCTTCGGGGCACTGAAGCTTTCTTT. This translates into CASSEALRGTEAFF. The chain has TRBV6-1 and TRBJ1-1; D gene unclear. Germline CDR1 and CDR2: MNHNS and SASEGT. V was pared by 0 bases and J by 4 bases, with 9 bases between. The CDR3 consists of 14 residues.

The genes are TRBV28 and TRBJ1-5, with a tentative D call TRBD1 (6 bases). Germline CDR1 is MDHEN and CDR2 is SYDVKM. The CDR3 is 15 residues long. V was shortened by 5 bases and J by 0 bases, with 11 bases between the two germline ends. CDR3 amino acids: CASSADSYSNQPQHF. The CDR3 DNA follows: TGTGCCAGCAGTGCGGACAGCTATAGCAATCAGCCCCAGCATTTT. Looking up the rest from reference TRBV28 and TRBJ1-5 gives the full variable domain: DVKVTQSSRYLVKRTGEKVFLECVQDMDHENMFWYRQDPGLGLRLIYFSYDVKMKEKGDIPEGYSVSREKKERFSLILESASTNQTSMYLCASSADSYSNQPQHFGDGTRLSIL.

This clone appeared once. The chain is built from TRBV6-5 and TRBJ1-1; D possibly corresponds to TRBD1 (5 bases). CDR1 and CDR2 from the germline V gene are MNHEY and SVGAGI. V was cut by 0 bases and J by 4 bases, with 9 bases left in between. This CDR3 is 14 amino acids long. CDR3 region: CASSYSTGGTEAFF. CDR3 nucleotide sequence: TGTGCCAGCAGTTACTCGACGGGGGGCACTGAAGCTTTCTTT.

The gene calls are TRBV12-5 and TRBJ1-2; TRBD1 matches 7 bases. CDR1 and CDR2 (germline): LGHNT, FRNRAP. V lost 3 bases, J lost 0 bases, and 10 bases stayed unmatched. This CDR3 comprises 17 residues. Written as DNA, the CDR3 is TGTGCTAGTGGTTTTGGGACAGAGATATCGGCTAACTATGGCTACACCTTC. This codes for CASGFGTEISANYGYTF.

The chain employs TRBV2 and TRBJ1-5, with a tentative D call TRBD1 (5 bases). CDR1 and CDR2 (germline): SNHLY, FYNNEI. This CDR3 spans 11 amino acids. Between the trimmed V and J ends, which lost 4 bases and 7 bases, there was a span of 5 bases. CDR3: CASSGGQPQHF. The DNA of the CDR3 is TGTGCCAGCAGTGGGGGCCAGCCCCAGCATTTT.

This sequence joins TRBV28 and TRBJ2-7; D may be TRBD1 (6 bases). The length of the CDR3 is 15 residues. Germline CDR1 is MDHEN and CDR2 is SYDVKM. Trimming took 2 bases from V and 4 from J, leaving 15 bases between them. The CDR3 DNA reads as TGTGCCAGCAGTTTAAAGGGGGAACGGTCTTACGAGCAGTACTTC. The encoded protein is CASSLKGERSYEQYF.